This TCR beta chain was retrieved from a study of T cells expressing NK-cell markers. Study in general: Cells sorted as CD3+CD56+NKG2C+, CD3+CD56+NKG2C- and CD3+CD56-NKG2C+ T cells supplied the TCR beta repertoires.

Study observations and caveats: Dominant NKG2C+ clonotypes accounted for 1.0-7.0% of CD8+ T cells in several donors. The CD3+CD56-NKG2C+ fraction of a handful of donors was also led by these clonotypes.

Details on this clonotype: The target antigen is unknown.

The CDR3 runs to 13 residues. From germline, CDR1 is LGHDT and CDR2 YNNKEL (reference sequence). A 5'RACE template switching approach incorporating UMIs was used to make TCR beta cDNA. TCRdb reprocessed the 5' RACE reads, with one entry per CDR3 protein and no DNA. Its clone listing holds roughly 420,000 distinct CDR3 sequences. J is TRBJ1-1 and V is TRBV3-1; the D call of TRBD1 rests on TCRdb alone, since no DNA is present to check it. Sequencing used blood T cells: a sorted CD56 or NKG2C T cell subset, CD4+ or CD8+ T cells, or bulk PBMC T cells (not recorded which). This sequence originates from a woman aged 18 to 69 in good health. The CDR3: CASGLTGRTEAFF.